Listed here is a single TCR beta chain. These data come from a study of blood T cell repertoires in COVID-19. As for the study in general: Sites in the United States, Italy and Spain provided acute and convalescent COVID-19 samples. PBMCs, B-cell-depleted T cells, or T cells were the source of the cDNA or gDNA that made up the material.

Only in-frame clones appear in the TCRdb table, and some are missing; sequencing was by immunoSEQ multiplex PCR. The sample lists 130,000 to 150,000 clones, 65% to 80% occurring once. Trimming removed 4 bases at V and 7 bases at J, with 17 bases between. This CDR3 is built from 14 residues. CDR1 and CDR2 from the germline V gene are ENHRY and SYGVKD. The chain has TRBV10-3 and TRBJ2-7; TRBD1 is a possible D gene (5 bases). Specimen: peripheral blood. The TCR was taken from an elderly man with acute or convalescent COVID-19. The CDR3 is CAISATGSPGEQYF. The CDR3, as DNA: TGTGCCATCAGTGCAACAGGATCCCCGGGTGAGCAGTACTTC.